This TCR beta chain was recovered during a study of human T cells and chemical hapten exposure. The CDR3 is 12 amino acids. The V gene lost 7 bases and the J gene lost 2 bases, with 7 bases spanning the gap. Germline CDR1 reads MNHEY; CDR2 reads SVGEGT. TCRdb reprocessed the RACE reads via MiXCR and lists one record per CDR3 protein. The data hold about 80,000 distinct CDR3 sequences, with about 14% observed a single time. Time point indicated: pre-sensitization, week 0. Noted treatment: therapeutic diphenylcyclopropenone sensitization with weekly scalp DPC. This clonotype has just a few counts. The sample was whole blood, taken in connection with sensitization to the hapten diphenylcyclopropenone (DPC). This TCR derives from a woman aged 45-65 years with alopecia areata. Some clones in this sample may be carry-over from other donors' samples. This chain connects TRBV6-2 or TRBV6-3 to TRBJ2-3; D ambiguous. The CDR3 bases are TGTGCCAGCACGGACCCCACAGATACGCAGTATTTT. This codes for CASTDPTDTQYF.